These 30 T cell receptor beta chains were all obtained from the same sample, sequenced in a study of CD8 T cells in Susac syndrome. A quantity of roughly 0.5 to 1 ug RNA underwent reverse transcription using random hexamers. TCRdb fed the immunoSEQ multiplex PCR reads into MiXCR, producing one record per CDR3 protein. Of a few hundred thousand distinct CDR3 sequences listed, roughly 94% are singletons. Input material: CD4+ T cells from PBMCs. These receptors all stem from a human donor with multiple sclerosis.

This chain joins TRBV20-1 and TRBJ2-5; 10 bases are shared with TRBD1. This CDR3 has 14 amino acids. V shed 8 bases, J shed 3 bases, and the junction held 9 bases outside the gene matches. From germline, CDR1 is DFQATT and CDR2 SNEGSKA (reference sequence). The DNA of the CDR3 is TGCAGTCCGGTGAGCGGGACAGGGGAAGAGACCCAGTACTTC. Translated, it gives CSPVSGTGEETQYF.

The rearrangement joins TRBV20-1 to TRBJ2-3; 10 bases line up with TRBD2. Losses at the gene ends were 4 bases for V and 1 base for J; bases not matched to a gene: 5. Germline V gene data show CDR1 as DFQATT and CDR2 as SNEGSKA (reference sequence). The CDR3 sequence is 15 residues long. The CDR3, as DNA: TGCAGTGCTAACCGAGGACTAGCGGGCACAGATACGCAGTATTTT. Its translation: CSANRGLAGTDTQYF.

This clonotype has only one observation. V and J are TRBV3-1 and TRBJ2-1; no clear D gene. V was clipped by 1 base and J by 6 bases, with 7 bases between them. This CDR3 is 13 amino acids long. Germline CDR1 and CDR2: LGHDT and YNNKEL (reference sequence). The CDR3 protein is CASSQVHLNEQFF. CDR3 DNA: TGTGCCAGCAGCCAAGTACACCTCAATGAGCAGTTCTTC.

The chain combines TRBV2 with TRBJ2-1; maybe TRBD1 (5 bases). This CDR3 comprises 14 residues. With 5 bases removed from V and 2 bases from J, the gap between germline ends came to 10 bases. Germline V CDR1 and CDR2: SNHLY, FYNNEI. CDR3 sequence (DNA): TGTGCCAGCAGTCTCAGACAGACCTACAATGAGCAGTTCTTC. Encoded protein: CASSLRQTYNEQFF.

The V gene is TRBV6-1, the J gene TRBJ2-7; tentative D call: TRBD1 (6 bases). Germline assignment: CDR1 MNHNS and CDR2 SASEGT. The CDR3 is made up of 14 amino acids. The V end was cut by 6 bases, the J end by 3 bases, with 15 bases between. As DNA, the CDR3 is TGTGCCAGCAGCTTGGACAGAAACAACTACGAGCAGTACGTC. Translating it yields CASSLDRNNYEQYV.

The chain recombines TRBV20-1 with TRBJ1-2, with D possibly being TRBD1 (6 bases). Germline V gene data show CDR1 as DFQATT and CDR2 as SNEGSKA (reference sequence). The CDR3 covers 12 residues. Trimming took off 3 bases at V and 4 bases at J, with 9 bases between the two ends. This chain's CDR3 is CSASIRGYGYTF. CDR3 coding DNA: TGCAGTGCTAGTATCAGGGGCTATGGCTACACCTTC.

The V gene is TRBV12-3 or TRBV12-4, the J gene TRBJ1-1, with a tentative D call TRBD1 (5 bases). Trimming stripped 6 bases from V and 4 bases from J, with 12 bases between. This CDR3 comprises 13 residues. CDR3 residues: CASSPGRGTEAFF. CDR3 DNA sequence: TGTGCCAGCAGCCCAGGTAGGGGCACTGAAGCTTTCTTT.

This clonotype was counted between two and nine times. The chain joins TRBV20-1 to TRBJ1-1; no firm D call. The CDR3 loop spans 11 amino acids. Germline V CDR1 and CDR2: DFQATT, SNEGSKA (reference sequence). Trimming removed 5 bases from V and 2 bases from J, with 6 bases in between. DNA for the CDR3: TGCAGTGCTGGAGGCAACACTGAAGCTTTCTTT. It encodes CSAGGNTEAFF.

J is TRBJ1-6 and V is TRBV27; D not certain. The germline gives CDR1 MNHEY, CDR2 SMNVEV (reference sequence). The CDR3 loop spans 15 amino acids. V was trimmed by 6 bases and J by 5 bases, leaving 14 bases between them. CDR3 loop: CASSPSVPNNSPLHF. The CDR3 DNA follows: TGTGCCAGCAGCCCCAGCGTTCCAAATAATTCACCCCTCCACTTT.

This chain joins TRBV7-9 and TRBJ1-5; D is unclear. This CDR3 spans 15 amino acids. V dropped 1 base and J dropped 7 bases, with 14 bases sitting between them. The germline V gene encodes CDR1 SEHNR and CDR2 FQNEAQ (reference sequence). The DNA for the CDR3 is TGTGCCAGCAGCTTAGATTCCCCGTGGAACCAGCCCCAGCATTTT. Protein sequence: CASSLDSPWNQPQHF.

This chain uses TRBV7-9 with TRBJ2-7; weak D call: TRBD2 (6 bases). The CDR3 contains 14 residues. Trimming left V 1 base short and J 1 base short, with 8 bases between. Germline lookup yields CDR1 SEHNR and CDR2 FQNEAQ (reference sequence). The CDR3 reads CASSLEEGSYEQYV. For the CDR3, the DNA is TGTGCCAGCAGCTTAGAGGAGGGTTCCTACGAGCAGTACGTC.

This rearrangement joins TRBV7-2 to TRBJ1-2, with D uncertain. Germline V gene sequence: CDR1 SGHTA, CDR2 FQGNSA. V was trimmed by 5 bases and J by 6 bases, leaving 13 bases between them. The CDR3 contains 13 residues. CDR3 region: CASSLPNPDGYTF. The CDR3 DNA reads as TGTGCCAGCAGCCTTCCAAACCCGGATGGCTACACCTTC.

The gene calls are TRBV3-1 and TRBJ2-3, with D possibly matching TRBD2 (5 bases). The CDR3 length is 14 residues. Germline loops: CDR1 LGHDT, CDR2 YNNKEL (reference sequence). Trimming took off 1 base at V and 7 bases at J, with 12 bases between the two ends. The CDR3 loop reads CASSQGVATNTQYF. CDR3 sequence (DNA): TGTGCCAGCAGCCAAGGAGTAGCGACAAATACGCAGTATTTT.

The chain joins TRBV3-1 to TRBJ1-2; no firm D call. This CDR3 region has 17 residues. Germline assignment: CDR1 LGHDT and CDR2 YNNKEL (reference sequence). Trimming left V 4 bases short and J 1 base short, with 19 bases between. Here the CDR3 DNA reads TGTGCCAGCAGCCCTCGGCTGGACGGAACTCATAACTATGGCTACACCTTC. Translating gives CASSPRLDGTHNYGYTF.

The J gene is TRBJ2-7, the V gene TRBV20-1; D gene ambiguous. This CDR3 has 15 residues. V was trimmed by 1 base and J by 3 bases, leaving 16 bases between them. Germline values: CDR1 DFQATT, CDR2 SNEGSKA (reference sequence). The CDR3 region has the DNA TGCAGTGCTAGAGGTCGGACCGAAAGCCACTACGAGCAGTACTTC. It yields the protein CSARGRTESHYEQYF.

This sequence joins TRBV28 and TRBJ1-1; tentative D call: TRBD1 (6 bases). CDR1 is MDHEN and CDR2 is SYDVKM in the germline V gene. V gave up 3 bases and J gave up 6 bases, with 17 bases separating them. This CDR3 has 15 amino acids. Here the CDR3 reads CASSFSHRVTAEAFF. CDR3 bases: TGTGCCAGCAGTTTCTCCCACAGGGTAACCGCTGAAGCTTTCTTT. The full variable domain, completed using reference TRBV28 and TRBJ1-1, is DVKVTQSSRYLVKRTGEKVFLECVQDMDHENMFWYRQDPGLGLRLIYFSYDVKMKEKGDIPEGYSVSREKKERFSLILESASTNQTSMYLCASSFSHRVTAEAFFGQGTRLTVV.

The chain couples TRBV7-9 to TRBJ1-2; 8 bases are a match to TRBD1. The CDR3 totals 16 residues. V trimming: 5 bases; J trimming: 5 bases; junction bases outside the gene matches: 13. Germline V gives CDR1 SEHNR, CDR2 FQNEAQ (reference sequence). Here the CDR3 reads CASSPDRGGPEYGYTF. As DNA, the CDR3 is TGTGCCAGCAGCCCCGACAGGGGCGGTCCTGAATATGGCTACACCTTC.

The rearrangement links TRBV24-1 to TRBJ2-2; D not certain. Looked up from germline, CDR1 is KGHDR and CDR2 is SFDVKD. This CDR3 is 12 amino acids long. V dropped 2 bases and J dropped 7 bases, with 4 bases sitting between them. CDR3 in DNA: TGTGCCACCAGTGATTCCCTCGGGGAGCTGTTTTTT. Translating it yields CATSDSLGELFF.

The chain couples TRBV29-1 to TRBJ2-7; D remains ambiguous. Germline V gene data show CDR1 as SQVTM and CDR2 as ANQGSEA. The CDR3 loop spans 11 amino acids. V was cut by 1 base and J by 2 bases, with 3 bases left in between. The CDR3 region has the DNA TGCAGCGTTGAAGTAACCTACGAGCAGTACTTC. As protein: CSVEVTYEQYF.

The rearrangement uses TRBV25-1 and TRBJ2-3; D is ambiguous. In germline, CDR1 is MGHDK, CDR2 SYGVNS. V gave up 4 bases and J gave up 5 bases, with 7 bases separating them. The CDR3 consists of 12 residues. The CDR3 spells CASSGLIDTQYF. The CDR3 region has the DNA TGTGCCAGCAGTGGCCTAATAGATACGCAGTATTTT.

The chain uses TRBV6-5 and TRBJ1-1, with D possibly TRBD1 on 5 matching bases. The ends were cut back, 2 bases at V and 6 bases at J, with 13 bases in the middle. This CDR3 is 14 amino acids long. CDR1 and CDR2 (germline): MNHEY, SVGAGI. CDR3 coding DNA: TGTGCCAGCAGTTACAGGGAGGTGGGACCTGAAGCTTTCTTT. It codes for CASSYREVGPEAFF.

The chain combines TRBV29-1 with TRBJ1-1, with D uncertain. The CDR3 sequence is 10 residues long. Per the germline V gene, CDR1 is SQVTM and CDR2 is ANQGSEA. V shed 7 bases and J shed 3 bases, with 6 bases lying between them. CDR3 amino acids: CSGLDTEAFF. In DNA form, the CDR3 reads TGCAGCGGGCTCGACACTGAAGCTTTCTTT.

V is TRBV6-1 and J is TRBJ1-6, with D perhaps TRBD1 (6 bases). The germline V and J ends were trimmed by 6 bases and 8 bases, with 14 bases remaining between them. The germline gives CDR1 MNHNS, CDR2 SASEGT. CDR3 length: 14 residues. The CDR3 DNA is TGTGCCAGCAGCTACAGGGAGGCGGATTCACCCCTCCACTTT. Translated: CASSYREADSPLHF.

This chain links TRBV29-1 with TRBJ2-1; TRBD2 agrees at 11 bases. CDR1 is SQVTM and CDR2 is ANQGSEA in the germline V gene. V was pared by 6 bases and J by 2 bases, with 6 bases of the junction left unmatched. CDR3 length: 15 amino acids. For the CDR3, the DNA is TGCAGCGTCAATCTTAGCGGGGGGGCCTACAATGAGCAGTTCTTC. Amino acid sequence: CSVNLSGGAYNEQFF.

In the case of this clonotype: Germline and junction disagree at one end, which may indicate a read error. The chain employs TRBV7-7 and TRBJ2-1; a weak D match, TRBD1 (5 bases). CDR1 is SSHAT, CDR2 FNYEAQ, per germline (reference sequence). The CDR3 sequence is 13 residues long. The CDR3 region is CASSLEVGVQQFF. The CDR3 coding sequence is TGTGCTAGCAGCTTAGAGGTAGGGGTGCAGCAGTTCTTC.

The chain is built from TRBV27 and TRBJ2-5; 12 bases align to TRBD1. Looked up from germline, CDR1 is MNHEY and CDR2 is SMNVEV (reference sequence). CDR3 length equals 20 residues. Losses at the gene ends were 3 bases for V and 5 bases for J; bases not matched to a gene: 19. The CDR3 DNA reads as TGTGCCAGCAGTTTCCCGGGACAGGGGGCGCTGAGATACTGCGCGGAGACCCAGTACTTC. Protein: CASSFPGQGALRYCAETQYF.

The genes are TRBV9 and TRBJ2-3; possibly TRBD1 for D (5 bases). The CDR3 totals 13 residues. V was cut by 0 bases and J by 9 bases, with 11 bases left in between. Germline V gives CDR1 SGDLS, CDR2 YYNGEE. The DNA of the CDR3 is TGTGCCAGCAGCGTAGAGGGCCAGGGCACGCAGTATTTT. Its protein is CASSVEGQGTQYF. Variable domain in full (rest from reference TRBV9 and TRBJ2-3): DSGVTQTPKHLITATGQRVTLRCSPRSGDLSVYWYQQSLDQGLQFLIQYYNGEERAKGNILERFSAQQFPDLHSELNLSSLELGDSALYFCASSVEGQGTQYFGPGTRLTVL.

The chain links TRBV7-6 to TRBJ1-5; a possible D gene is TRBD1 (5 bases). Per the germline V gene, CDR1 is SGHVS and CDR2 is FNYEAQ. This CDR3 has 16 amino acids. Trimming took 4 bases from V and 0 from J, leaving 13 bases between them. In nucleotides, the CDR3 is TGTGCCAGCAGCTCCGGACACGGAGATAGCAATCAGCCCCAGCATTTT. This gives the protein CASSSGHGDSNQPQHF.

The chain uses TRBV7-8 and TRBJ1-5; D remains unclear. Germline CDR1 and CDR2: SGHVS and FQNEAQ. Trimming shortened V by 5 bases and J by 2 bases, and 13 bases separated the two germline ends. The CDR3 runs to 15 residues. The CDR3 spells CASSRGSAGNQPQHF. The CDR3 bases are TGTGCCAGCAGCCGCGGTTCCGCCGGCAATCAGCCCCAGCATTTT.

This chain links TRBV5-1 with TRBJ2-1; D is perhaps TRBD2 (6 bases). CDR3 length: 16 amino acids. Germline CDR1 is SGHRS and CDR2 is YFSETQ. V lost 1 base to trimming and J lost 10 bases, with 21 bases between them. The DNA of the CDR3 is TGCGCCAGCAGCTTGTCCGGGGGAACCCAGAAGGAGGAGCAGTTCTTC. It encodes CASSLSGGTQKEEQFF.